This T cell receptor (beta chain) is drawn from a study of blood T cell repertoires in COVID-19. Across the whole study: Sites across the United States, Italy and Spain contributed samples from acute and convalescent COVID-19. PBMCs, B-cell-depleted T cells, or T cells were the source of the cDNA or gDNA that made up the material.

As handled by the study authors: Amplification from reference gene primers served as the basis for estimated nucleated cell counts. Assay used: immunoSEQ multiplex PCR; TCRdb lists only in-frame clones, some missing. V and J calls and clone size are given by that table; D and trimming were obtained from the DNA. The table has 28,000 or so clones, 70% to 90% seen once. Deletions cut 4 bases from V and 7 bases from J, with 11 bases between. The CDR3 is made up of 12 amino acids. The germline V gene has CDR1 SQVTM and CDR2 ANQGSEA. This clone has a single count. The source is a human donor in a cohort sampled during active COVID-19. Sample: peripheral blood. This chain links TRBV29-1 with TRBJ2-1; D is perhaps TRBD2 (6 bases). CDR3 sequence reads: CSVGPRGNEQFF. For the CDR3, the DNA is TGCAGCGTTGGACCCCGGGGGAATGAGCAGTTCTTC.